Listed here are 18 T cell receptor beta chains from one sample, sequenced in a study of T-cell memory formation after mild COVID-19. Via MiXCR, TCRdb re-called the 5' RACE reads, giving one row per CDR3 protein. The sample yields tens of thousands of distinct CDR3 sequences, 10% to 15% seen once. Specimen: PBMCs or a T cell subset sorted from them (not recorded which). The source of these receptors is a man aged 18 to 29 who had mild COVID-19 (a few samples of this study predate the infection). Cell type and time point are not known.

This clonotype occurred a few times. Here the CDR3 reads CASSESVQGWNEQYV. The CDR3 DNA reads TGTGCCAGCAGTGAGTCGGTACAGGGATGGAACGAGCAGTACGTC. The chain couples TRBV6-1 to TRBJ2-7; D may be TRBD1 (6 bases). This CDR3 is built from 15 residues. Germline V gene lookup returns CDR1 MNHNS and CDR2 SASEGT. Trimming stripped 3 bases from V and 5 bases from J, with 17 bases between.

This clonotype was detected a few times. The J gene is TRBJ2-3, the V gene TRBV5-1; D is perhaps TRBD2 (6 bases). Germline CDR1 reads SGHRS; CDR2 reads YFSETQ. This CDR3 contains 13 residues. Trimming took 5 bases from V and 1 from J, leaving 8 bases between them. The CDR3 sequence: CASSGEGTDTQYF. The CDR3, as DNA: TGCGCCAGCAGTGGGGAGGGCACAGATACGCAGTATTTT. The full variable domain, with the rest looked up from reference TRBV5-1 and TRBJ2-3, is KAGVTQTPRYLIKTRGQQVTLSCSPISGHRSVSWYQQTPGQGLQFLFEYFSETQRNKGNFPGRFSGRQFSNSRSEMNVSTLELGDSALYLCASSGEGTDTQYFGPGTRLTVL.

V is TRBV5-5 and J is TRBJ1-5; D is perhaps TRBD1 (6 bases). The V gene lost 3 bases and the J gene lost 8 bases, with 15 bases spanning the gap. The CDR3 loop spans 14 amino acids. From germline, CDR1 is SGHKS and CDR2 YYEKEE (reference sequence). CDR3 sequence (DNA): TGTGCCAGCAGCTCGACAGGCCTTTCAGAGCCCCAGCATTTT. Protein sequence: CASSSTGLSEPQHF.

The table lists this clonotype with a few counts. The CDR3 reads CASSLVRAFEQYV. The CDR3 bases are TGTGCCAGCAGCTTGGTTAGGGCCTTCGAGCAGTACGTC. V usage is TRBV5-5 and J usage is TRBJ2-7, with D uncertain. The V end lost 0 bases, the J end lost 6 bases, and 10 bases lay between the germline ends. Germline assignment: CDR1 SGHKS and CDR2 YYEKEE (reference sequence). The CDR3 has 13 residues.

This clonotype was recorded many times. In DNA form, the CDR3 reads TGTGCCAGCAGCCCCCAGAATGAGCAGTTCTTC. It encodes CASSPQNEQFF. The V and J genes are TRBV7-9 and TRBJ2-1; D unclear. CDR3 length equals 11 residues. V was cut by 5 bases and J by 7 bases, with 6 bases left in between. The V gene's germline CDR1 is SEHNR and CDR2 FQNEAQ (reference sequence).

The rearrangement joins TRBV6-5 to TRBJ1-3; TRBD1 is a possible D gene (5 bases). Germline lookup yields CDR1 MNHEY and CDR2 SVGAGI. The CDR3 length is 17 residues. V was trimmed by 2 bases and J by 0 bases, leaving 14 bases between them. The CDR3 here is CASSYDVRGLSGNTIYF. The CDR3 coding sequence is TGTGCCAGCAGTTACGACGTGCGGGGCCTCTCTGGAAACACCATATATTTT.

Ten or more counts support this clonotype. This chain uses TRBV20-1 with TRBJ2-1, with D possibly being TRBD2 (6 bases). The germline V gene encodes CDR1 DFQATT and CDR2 SNEGSKA (reference sequence). The CDR3 is made up of 11 amino acids. The DNA of the CDR3 is TGCGGAACTAGCAGTTACAATGAGCAGTTCTTC. It encodes CGTSSYNEQFF.

In its sample, this clonotype was seen a few times. The rearrangement links TRBV6-6 to TRBJ1-1, with D unresolved. This CDR3 is built from 11 residues. Trimming left V 6 bases short and J 7 bases short, with 9 bases between. Germline V gene data show CDR1 as MNHNY and CDR2 as SVGAGI (reference sequence). The CDR3 reads CASRLRIEAFF. The CDR3 DNA is TGTGCCAGCAGGTTGAGGATTGAAGCTTTCTTT.

The CDR3 loop is CASSGGTATPGTGELFF. CDR3 DNA: TGTGCCAGCAGCGGGGGGACTGCAACCCCGGGCACCGGGGAGCTGTTTTTT. This chain joins TRBV9 and TRBJ2-2, with a tentative D call TRBD2 (6 bases). V lost 3 bases and J 4 bases, leaving 19 bases between the germline ends. CDR1 and CDR2 (germline): SGDLS, YYNGEE. The CDR3 is 17 residues long.

This clonotype showed up many times. This chain uses TRBV7-6 with TRBJ1-1; D gene ambiguous. CDR3 size: 14 residues. Germline V gene data show CDR1 as SGHVS and CDR2 as FNYEAQ. Trimming left V 4 bases short and J 11 bases short, with 20 bases between. The CDR3 DNA is TGTGCCAGCAGCTCAACCGTCCCTCCTTATTGGGCTTTCTTT. It yields the protein CASSSTVPPYWAFF.

This clonotype was recorded a few times. This sequence joins TRBV6-5 and TRBJ1-6; 7 positions agree with TRBD1. The J segment lost 7 bases and the V segment lost 6 bases, leaving 6 bases of the junction unmatched. The CDR3 totals 14 residues. The V gene's germline CDR1 is MNHEY and CDR2 SVGAGI. For the CDR3, the DNA is TGTGCCAGCAGACCGACAGGGAGGAATTCACCCCTCCACTTT. It translates to CASRPTGRNSPLHF.

The table lists this clonotype with a few counts. DNA of the CDR3: TGTGCCAGCAGCCGACTAGGGAATGAGCAGTTCTTC. Its translation: CASSRLGNEQFF. This chain uses TRBV6-5 with TRBJ2-1; possibly TRBD2 for D (6 bases). There are 12 residues in the CDR3. In germline, CDR1 is MNHEY, CDR2 SVGAGI. Trimming took 6 bases from V and 7 from J, leaving 10 bases between them.

This clonotype was seen a handful of times. The rearrangement joins TRBV4-3 to TRBJ2-5; TRBD2 aligns across 7 bases. This CDR3 contains 13 residues. Germline V gene sequence: CDR1 LGHNA, CDR2 YSLEER. V was pared by 3 bases and J by 5 bases, with 3 bases of the junction left unmatched. This CDR3 is CASSQQGGETQYF. CDR3 nucleotide sequence: TGCGCCAGCAGCCAGCAGGGAGGGGAGACCCAGTACTTC.

This clonotype is medium-sized (0.01 to 0.1%) by share. The genes are TRBV4-1 and TRBJ2-3, with TRBD2 identical over 12 bases. The V segment lost 0 bases and the J segment 3 bases; nucleotides outside the gene matches: 13. CDR1 and CDR2 from the germline V gene are MGHRA and YSYEKL. CDR3 size: 20 residues. The CDR3 loop reads CASSQEPGLAGGRETDTQYF. The CDR3 DNA reads TGCGCCAGCAGCCAAGAACCAGGGCTAGCGGGGGGGCGGGAAACAGATACGCAGTATTTT.

About this clonotype: No conserved phenylalanine or tryptophan ends this CDR3, so it is likely a read error. This chain connects TRBV9 to TRBJ2-7; TRBD1 might be the D (6 bases). The germline V and J ends were trimmed by 1 base and 2 bases, with 16 bases remaining between them. Germline CDR1 is SGDLS and CDR2 is YYNGEE. CDR3 length: 16 residues. In DNA, the CDR3 is TGTGCCAGCAGCGTAAGACCACGGGACAAGACCTACGAGCAGTACTTA. It codes for CASSVRPRDKTYEQYL.

This clonotype was counted many times. The rearrangement joins TRBV12-3 or TRBV12-4 to TRBJ2-1; the match to TRBD2 covers 9 bases. The length of the CDR3 is 17 residues. V shed 5 bases and J 4 bases; nucleotides not matched to a gene: 12. CDR3: CASSNLQTSGRYNEQFF. The CDR3 DNA is TGTGCCAGCAGTAACCTACAGACTAGCGGACGATACAATGAGCAGTTCTTC.

Only a few counts were recorded for this clonotype. This sequence joins TRBV6-2 or TRBV6-3 and TRBJ1-1; a weak D match, TRBD1 (6 bases). The CDR3 has 14 amino acids. Trimming pared 8 bases from V and 3 bases from J, leaving 16 bases between. Per the germline V gene, CDR1 is MNHEY and CDR2 is SVGEGT. The CDR3 bases are TGTGCCAGCCAAACAGGGTTTCCGGACACTGAAGCTTTCTTT. Its translation is CASQTGFPDTEAFF.

The gene calls are TRBV20-1 and TRBJ1-2; TRBD1 agrees at 8 bases. The CDR3 loop spans 12 amino acids. The J segment lost 6 bases and the V segment lost 6 bases, leaving 6 bases of the junction unmatched. CDR1 DFQATT and CDR2 SNEGSKA come from the germline V gene (reference sequence). The chain's CDR3 is CSARQGLDGYTF. CDR3 coding DNA: TGCAGTGCAAGACAGGGGTTGGATGGCTACACCTTC.